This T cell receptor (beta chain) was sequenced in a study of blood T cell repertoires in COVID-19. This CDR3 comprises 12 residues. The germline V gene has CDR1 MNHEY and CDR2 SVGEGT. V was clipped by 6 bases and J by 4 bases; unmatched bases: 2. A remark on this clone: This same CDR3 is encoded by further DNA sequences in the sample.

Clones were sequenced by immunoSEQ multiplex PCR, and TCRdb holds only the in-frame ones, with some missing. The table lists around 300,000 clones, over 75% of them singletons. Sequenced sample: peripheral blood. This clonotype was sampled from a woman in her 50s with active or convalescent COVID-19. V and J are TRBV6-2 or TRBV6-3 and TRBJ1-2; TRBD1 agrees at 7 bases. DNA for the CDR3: TGTGCCAGCAGCAGGACAGGCTATGGCTACACCTTC. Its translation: CASSRTGYGYTF.